This TCR beta chain originates from a study of metastatic and nonmetastatic thyroid tumors. Thyroid surgery took place with no prior treatment in any patient. The length of the CDR3 is 16 residues. Germline V gives CDR1 SGHTA, CDR2 FQGTGA. This clone appeared many times. A junction end diverges from the germline sequence, so it may reflect a read error. TCRdb re-called the PCR reads through MiXCR. The table has over 20,000 clones, less than 20% seen once; the top ten hold around a quarter. The sample consisted of blood. This TCR was recovered from a female donor with papillary thyroid cancer or a benign thyroid nodule (not recorded which). Some clones in this sample may be carry-over from other donors' samples. V gene TRBV7-3 combines with J gene TRBJ2-5, with TRBD2 matching over 7 bases. CDR3 loop: CASSPTIGLEAETQCF. Here the CDR3 DNA reads TGTGCCAGCAGCCCTACGATCGGACTAGAGGCGGAGACCCAGTGCTTC. Complete variable domain (other parts from reference TRBV7-3 and TRBJ2-5): GAGVSQTPSNKVTEKGKYVELRCDPISGHTALYWYRQSLGQGPEFLIYFQGTGAADDSGLPNDRFFAVRPEGSVSTLKIQRTERGDSAVYLCASSPTIGLEAETQCFGPGTRLLVL.